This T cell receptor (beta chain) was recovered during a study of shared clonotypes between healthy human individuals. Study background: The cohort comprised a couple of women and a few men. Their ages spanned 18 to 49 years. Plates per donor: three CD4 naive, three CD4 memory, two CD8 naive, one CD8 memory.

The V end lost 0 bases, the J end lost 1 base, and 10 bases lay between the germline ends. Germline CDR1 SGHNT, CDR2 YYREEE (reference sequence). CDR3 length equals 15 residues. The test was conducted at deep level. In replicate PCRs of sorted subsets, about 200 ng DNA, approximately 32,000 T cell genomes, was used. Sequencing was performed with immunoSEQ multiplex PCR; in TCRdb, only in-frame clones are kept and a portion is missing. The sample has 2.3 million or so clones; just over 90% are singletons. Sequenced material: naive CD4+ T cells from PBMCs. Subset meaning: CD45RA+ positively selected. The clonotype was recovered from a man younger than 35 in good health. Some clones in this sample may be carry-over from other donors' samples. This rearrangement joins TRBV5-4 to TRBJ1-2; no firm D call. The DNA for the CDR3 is TGTGCCAGCAGCTTGGTTCCGGAGCTTAACTATGGCTACACCTTC. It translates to CASSLVPELNYGYTF.